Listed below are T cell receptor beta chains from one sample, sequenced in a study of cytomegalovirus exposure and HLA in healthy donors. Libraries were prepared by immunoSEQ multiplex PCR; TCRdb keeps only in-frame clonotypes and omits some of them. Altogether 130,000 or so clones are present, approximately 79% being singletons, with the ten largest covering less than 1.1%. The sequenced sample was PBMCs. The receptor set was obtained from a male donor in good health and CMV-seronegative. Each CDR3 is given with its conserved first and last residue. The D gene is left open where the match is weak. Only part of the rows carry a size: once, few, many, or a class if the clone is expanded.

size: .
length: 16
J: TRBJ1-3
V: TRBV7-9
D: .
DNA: TGTGCCAGCAGTTTACTGAGCGGATACTCTGGAAACACCATATATTTT
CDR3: CASSLLSGYSGNTIYF

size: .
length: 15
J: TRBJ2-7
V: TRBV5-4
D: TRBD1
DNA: TGTGCCAGCAGCTTGGGGACAGGCGCTATCTACGAGCAGTACTTC
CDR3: CASSLGTGAIYEQYF

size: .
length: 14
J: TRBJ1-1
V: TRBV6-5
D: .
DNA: TGTGCCAGCAAGGGGGGGGGTGGGGGGACTGAAGCTTTCTTT
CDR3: CASKGGGGGTEAFF

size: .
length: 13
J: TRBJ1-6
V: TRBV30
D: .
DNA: TGTGCCTGGAGGCCGTCGGGTAATTCACCCCTCCACTTT
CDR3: CAWRPSGNSPLHF

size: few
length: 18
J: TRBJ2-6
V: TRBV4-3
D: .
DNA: TGCGCCAGCAGCCAAACCTCGGGACACCACTCTGGGGCCAACGTCCTGACTTTC
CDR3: CASSQTSGHHSGANVLTF

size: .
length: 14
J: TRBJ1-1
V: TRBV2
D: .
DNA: TGTGCCAGCAGCACACATGGGGCTGGCACTGAAGCTTTCTTT
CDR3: CASSTHGAGTEAFF

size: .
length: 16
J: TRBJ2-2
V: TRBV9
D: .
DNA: TGTGCCAGCAGCGTAGCGGCACTAGCGAACACCGGGGAGCTGTTTTTT
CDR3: CASSVAALANTGELFF

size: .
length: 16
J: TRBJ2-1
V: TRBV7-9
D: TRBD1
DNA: TGTGCCAGCAGCTTAATCCCGGGACAGGGGGCCTATGAGCAGTTCTTC
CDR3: CASSLIPGQGAYEQFF

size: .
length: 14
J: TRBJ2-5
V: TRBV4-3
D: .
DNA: TGCGCCAGCAGCCTTGACAGGAACCAAGAGACCCAGTACTTC
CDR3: CASSLDRNQETQYF

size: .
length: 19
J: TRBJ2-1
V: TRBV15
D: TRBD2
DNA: TGTGCCACCAGCAGGAGGGAACGGCGGGGACTAGCTGGGGGCAATGAGCAGTTCTTC
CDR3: CATSRRERRGLAGGNEQFF

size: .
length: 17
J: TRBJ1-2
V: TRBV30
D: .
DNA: TGTGCCTGGAGTGGACCCCAGGGGACAATCCCCAACTATGGCTACACCTTC
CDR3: CAWSGPQGTIPNYGYTF

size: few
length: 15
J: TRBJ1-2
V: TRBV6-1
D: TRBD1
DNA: TGTGCCAGCAGTGTAGCCGGGACAGCTAACTATGGCTACACCTTC
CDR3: CASSVAGTANYGYTF

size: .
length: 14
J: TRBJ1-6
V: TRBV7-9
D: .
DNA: TGTGCCAGTCAGGAAACAGAACGTAATTCACCCCTCCACTTT
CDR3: CASQETERNSPLHF

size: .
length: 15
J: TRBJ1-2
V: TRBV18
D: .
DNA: TGTGCCAGCTCACCACGGGGGGTTTCGTCCTATGGCTACACCTTC
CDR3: CASSPRGVSSYGYTF

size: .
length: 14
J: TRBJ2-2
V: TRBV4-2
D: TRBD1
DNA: TGTGCCAGCAGCCGGACAGGTGGATTGGGGGAGCTGTTTTTT
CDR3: CASSRTGGLGELFF

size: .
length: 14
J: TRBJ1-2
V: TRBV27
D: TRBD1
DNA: TGTGCCAGCAGCTCGAATACAGGGGGCGAGGGCTACACCTTC
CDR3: CASSSNTGGEGYTF

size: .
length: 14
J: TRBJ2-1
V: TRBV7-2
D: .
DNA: TGTGCCAGCAGCTTAAACGCCGGTATCAATGAGCAGTTCTTC
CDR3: CASSLNAGINEQFF

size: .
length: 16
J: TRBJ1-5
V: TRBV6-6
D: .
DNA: TGTGCCACGGGACATAACCGGGACGTTAGCAATCAGCCCCAGCATTTT
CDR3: CATGHNRDVSNQPQHF

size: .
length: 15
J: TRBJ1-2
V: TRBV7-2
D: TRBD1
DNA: TGTGCCAGCAGGATAGGGGGCGGACGCGACTATGGCTACACCTTC
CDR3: CASRIGGGRDYGYTF

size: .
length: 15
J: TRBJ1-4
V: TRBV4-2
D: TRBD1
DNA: TGTGCCAGCAGCCAAGATCTGGGACAGACTGAAAAACTGTTTTTT
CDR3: CASSQDLGQTEKLFF

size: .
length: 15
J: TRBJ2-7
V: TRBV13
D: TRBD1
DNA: TGTGCCAGCAGCTTCTGGGACAGCCCCTCCTACGAGCAGTACTTC
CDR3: CASSFWDSPSYEQYF

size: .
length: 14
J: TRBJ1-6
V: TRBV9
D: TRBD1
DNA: TGTGCCAGCAGCGCCGGGACAGGGGGTTCACCCCTCCACTTT
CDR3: CASSAGTGGSPLHF

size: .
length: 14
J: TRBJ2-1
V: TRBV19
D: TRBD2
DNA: TGTGCCAGTAGTATTAGCGGGCCCTACAATGAGCAGTTCTTC
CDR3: CASSISGPYNEQFF

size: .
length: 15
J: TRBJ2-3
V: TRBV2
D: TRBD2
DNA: TGTGCCAGCAGGGACCGGGACTCGGGGGGAGATACGCAGTATTTT
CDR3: CASRDRDSGGDTQYF

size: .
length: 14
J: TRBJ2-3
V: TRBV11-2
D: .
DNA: TGTGCCAGCAGCTTAATGAGGGCTTCAGATACGCAGTATTTT
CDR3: CASSLMRASDTQYF

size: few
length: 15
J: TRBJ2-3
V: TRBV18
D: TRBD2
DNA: TGTGCCAGCTCACCTCTAGCGGGGGGGACAGATACGCAGTATTTT
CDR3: CASSPLAGGTDTQYF

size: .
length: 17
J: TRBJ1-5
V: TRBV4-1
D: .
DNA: TGCGCCAGCAGCCAAGAGAGGGGCAATAGGGGGAATCAGCCCCAGCATTTT
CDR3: CASSQERGNRGNQPQHF

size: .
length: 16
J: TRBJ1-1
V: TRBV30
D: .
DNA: TGTGCCTGGAGTACCGGTAAGCGGTGGGGGAACACTGAAGCTTTCTTT
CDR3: CAWSTGKRWGNTEAFF

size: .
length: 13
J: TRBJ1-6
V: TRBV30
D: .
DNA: TGTGCCTGGAGCCAGGGTGATAGGTCACCCCTCCACTTT
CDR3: CAWSQGDRSPLHF

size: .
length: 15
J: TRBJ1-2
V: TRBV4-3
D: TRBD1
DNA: TGCGCCAGCAGCCATGGCGGGACAGCTAACTATGGCTACACCTTC
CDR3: CASSHGGTANYGYTF

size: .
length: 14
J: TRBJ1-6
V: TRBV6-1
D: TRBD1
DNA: TGTGCCAGCACCGAGACAGGGTATAATTCACCCCTCCACTTT
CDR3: CASTETGYNSPLHF

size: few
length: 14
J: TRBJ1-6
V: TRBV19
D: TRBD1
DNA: TGTGCCAGTAGTATTAAACAGGGGACTTCACCCCTCCACTTT
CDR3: CASSIKQGTSPLHF

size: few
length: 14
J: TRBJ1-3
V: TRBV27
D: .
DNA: TGTGCCAGCAGGCCTGGAGGGGCCGGAAACACCATATATTTT
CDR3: CASRPGGAGNTIYF

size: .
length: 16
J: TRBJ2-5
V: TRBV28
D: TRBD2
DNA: TGTGCCAGCAGTGGGTGGGGTAGCGGGGGGGAAGAGACCCAGTACTTC
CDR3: CASSGWGSGGEETQYF

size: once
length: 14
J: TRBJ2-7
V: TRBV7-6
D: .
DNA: TGTGCCAGCAGCCCCCCGGACAGATCGTACGAGCAGTACTTC
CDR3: CASSPPDRSYEQYF

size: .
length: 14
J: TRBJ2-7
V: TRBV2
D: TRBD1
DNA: TGTGCCAGCGGACCTACAGGGGGCAGGGGCGAGCAGTACTTC
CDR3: CASGPTGGRGEQYF

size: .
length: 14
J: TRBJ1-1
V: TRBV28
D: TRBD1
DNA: TGTGCCAGCAGTTTGACAGGGGAAGGCACTGAAGCTTTCTTT
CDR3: CASSLTGEGTEAFF

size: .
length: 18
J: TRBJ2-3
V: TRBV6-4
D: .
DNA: TGTGCCAGCAGTGACACCCACAGGGTGAGAAGTAACACAGATACGCAGTATTTT
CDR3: CASSDTHRVRSNTDTQYF

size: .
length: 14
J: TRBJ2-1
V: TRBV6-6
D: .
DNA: TGTGCCAGCAGTTACCCCGAGAGCCACAGTGAGCAGTTCTTC
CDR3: CASSYPESHSEQFF

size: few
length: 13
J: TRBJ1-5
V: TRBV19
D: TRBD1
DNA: TGTGCCAGTAGTCCCGACAGGGATCAGCCCCAGCATTTT
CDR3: CASSPDRDQPQHF

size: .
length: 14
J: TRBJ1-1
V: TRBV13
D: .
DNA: TGTGCCAGCAGCGCACAGGGAAAGAACACTGAAGCTTTCTTT
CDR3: CASSAQGKNTEAFF

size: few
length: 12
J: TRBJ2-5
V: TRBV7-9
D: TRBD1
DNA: TGTGCCAGCAGCCAGGGACAGGGGATACAGTACTTC
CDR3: CASSQGQGIQYF

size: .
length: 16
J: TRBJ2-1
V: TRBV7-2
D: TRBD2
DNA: TGTGCCAGCAGCTTAGGGACTAGCGGGGTAGTAAATGAGCAGTTCTTC
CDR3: CASSLGTSGVVNEQFF

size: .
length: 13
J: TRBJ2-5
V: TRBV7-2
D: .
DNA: TGTGCCAGCAGCTCGAGACATGAAGAGACCCAGTACTTC
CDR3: CASSSRHEETQYF

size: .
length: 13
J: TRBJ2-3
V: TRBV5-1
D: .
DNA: TGCGCCAGCGAGGTGCAGGGGACAGATACGCAGTATTTT
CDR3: CASEVQGTDTQYF

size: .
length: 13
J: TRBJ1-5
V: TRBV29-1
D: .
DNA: TGCAGCGTTGAAGATCAAGAGGGTCAGCCCCAGCATTTT
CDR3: CSVEDQEGQPQHF

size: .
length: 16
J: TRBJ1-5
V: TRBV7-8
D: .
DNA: TGTGCCAGCAGCCCCCGTGGGGCGAGAAGCAATCAGCCCCAGCATTTT
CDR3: CASSPRGARSNQPQHF

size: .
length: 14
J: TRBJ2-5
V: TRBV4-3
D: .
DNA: TGCGCCAGCAGCCAAGGACCGGGTACAGAGACCCAGTACTTC
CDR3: CASSQGPGTETQYF

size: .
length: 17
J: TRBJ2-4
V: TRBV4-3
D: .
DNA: TGCGCCAGCAGTAATCGTGCTGGAGGGCTAGCCAAAAACATTCAGTACTTC
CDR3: CASSNRAGGLAKNIQYF

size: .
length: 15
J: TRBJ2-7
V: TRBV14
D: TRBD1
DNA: TGTGCCAGCAGCCGACTCCGGGACAGGGTTCACGAGCAGTACTTC
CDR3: CASSRLRDRVHEQYF

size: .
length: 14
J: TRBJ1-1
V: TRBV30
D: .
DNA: TGTGCCTGGGAGACAGGAGACATGAACACTGAAGCTTTCTTT
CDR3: CAWETGDMNTEAFF

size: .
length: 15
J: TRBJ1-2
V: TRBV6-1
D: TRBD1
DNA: TGTGCCAGCAGTCAGGAAACAGGGGGCGCGTCAGGATACACCTTC
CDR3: CASSQETGGASGYTF

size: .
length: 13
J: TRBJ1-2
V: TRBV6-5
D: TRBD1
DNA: TGTGCCAGCAGTTTCGACAGGGGGTTAGGCTACACCTTC
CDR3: CASSFDRGLGYTF